This T cell receptor (beta chain) stems from a study of T cell changes during pregnancy in multiple sclerosis. TCRdb keeps only in-frame clones here, not all; method: immunoSEQ multiplex PCR. The sample lists about 44,000 clones, roughly nine tenths occurring once. This clonotype originated in a female donor with multiple sclerosis, enrolled in a pregnancy study. The source material was CD4+ T cells from peripheral blood mononuclear cells, sampled after pregnancy.

The CDR3, as DNA: TGTGCCAAGCGGGGGCCCCCTGGAAACACCATATATTTT. The encoded protein is CAKRGPPGNTIYF. This chain links TRBV7-2 with TRBJ1-3; D is possibly TRBD1 (6 bases). The CDR3 has 13 amino acids. V shed 10 bases and J shed 2 bases, with 12 bases lying between them. The germline gives CDR1 SGHTA, CDR2 FQGNSA.